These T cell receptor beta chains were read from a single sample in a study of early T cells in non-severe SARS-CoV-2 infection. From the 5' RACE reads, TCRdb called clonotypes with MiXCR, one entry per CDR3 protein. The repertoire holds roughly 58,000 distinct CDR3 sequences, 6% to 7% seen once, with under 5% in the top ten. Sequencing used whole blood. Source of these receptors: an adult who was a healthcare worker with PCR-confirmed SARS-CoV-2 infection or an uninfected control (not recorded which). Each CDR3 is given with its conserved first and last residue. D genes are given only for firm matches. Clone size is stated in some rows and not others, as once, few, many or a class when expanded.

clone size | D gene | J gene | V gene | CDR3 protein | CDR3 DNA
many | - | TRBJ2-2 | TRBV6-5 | CASSYRISNTGELFF | TGTGCCAGCAGCTACAGGATCTCGAACACCGGGGAGCTGTTTTTT
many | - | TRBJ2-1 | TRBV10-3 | CAIREPGRSYNEQFF | TGTGCCATCAGAGAACCGGGACGGTCCTACAATGAGCAGTTCTTC
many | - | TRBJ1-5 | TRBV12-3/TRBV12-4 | CASSLSRVGQPQHF | TGTGCCAGCAGTTTATCCAGGGTTGGACAGCCCCAGCATTTT
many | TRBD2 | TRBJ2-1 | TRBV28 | CASSAPSGGARNEQFF | TGTGCCAGCAGCGCGCCTAGCGGGGGGGCCAGGAATGAGCAGTTCTTC
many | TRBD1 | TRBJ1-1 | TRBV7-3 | CASSPRGRWTEAFF | TGTGCCAGCAGCCCCAGGGGGCGCTGGACTGAAGCTTTCTTT
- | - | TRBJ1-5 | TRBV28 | CATQHSGPPNQPQHF | TGTGCCACACAACACTCGGGCCCTCCAAATCAGCCCCAGCATTTT
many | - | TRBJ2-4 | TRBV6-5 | CASSYRTGQNGAKNIQYF | TGTGCCAGCAGTTACCGGACGGGACAAAATGGGGCCAAAAACATTCAGTACTTC
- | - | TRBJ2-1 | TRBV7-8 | CASSLTGPRSNEQFF | TGTGCCAGCAGCTTAACGGGCCCTCGTTCCAATGAGCAGTTCTTC
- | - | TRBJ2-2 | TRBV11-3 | CASSLVASGGELFF | TGTGCCAGCAGCTTAGTAGCCAGCGGCGGGGAGCTGTTTTTT
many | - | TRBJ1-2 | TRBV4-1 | CASSQEGRGLWLHTF | TGCGCCAGCAGCCAAGAGGGGCGGGGGCTATGGCTACACACCTTC
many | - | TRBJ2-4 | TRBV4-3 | CASSRERGTGELAKNIQYF | TGCGCCAGCAGCCGAGAGAGGGGCACGGGGGAACTAGCCAAAAACATTCAGTACTTC